Presented here are 17 T cell receptor beta chains from one specimen sequenced in a study of CXCR3-negative and CXCR3-positive naive CD8 T cells. Study-level results: Naive cells with CXCR3 showed TRB CDR3s that were more hydrophobic than those in CXCR3-negative naive cells.

Via 5' RACE with UMI labels, TRB cDNA libraries were prepared. TCRdb reanalyzed the 5' RACE reads, giving one entry per CDR3 protein sequence and no DNA. The sample's table shows around 150,000 distinct CDR3 sequences. Which antigens these TCRs recognize remains unknown. The specimen was naive CXCR3+ CD8+ T cells from blood. Subset in this sample: CD45RO-CCR7+CD27+CD95- naive CD8+ T cells expressing CXCR3 (TNR3+). These TCRs come from a human donor in good health. Some clones in this sample may be carry-over from other donors' samples.

The gene calls are TRBV29-1 and TRBJ2-7; lacking DNA, the TRBD2 call made by TCRdb goes unchecked. CDR3 length: 14 amino acids. Germline assignment: CDR1 SQVTM and CDR2 ANQGSEA. The CDR3 region is CSVGLHLDGGEQYF.

The V gene is TRBV20-1, the J gene TRBJ2-1; the D call from TCRdb, TRBD2, cannot be confirmed without DNA. Germline loops: CDR1 DFQATT, CDR2 SNEGSKA (reference sequence). CDR3 size: 16 residues. CDR3 protein: CSARDLRLAGVGEQFF.

The rearrangement uses TRBV7-9 and TRBJ2-3. The germline CDR1 and CDR2 sequences are SEHNR and FQNEAQ (reference sequence). CDR3 length: 15 amino acids. This CDR3 reads CASSPPISDTDTQYF.

This chain links TRBV4-1 with TRBJ2-1; checking the TCRdb D call of TRBD1 is not possible without DNA. CDR3 size: 15 residues. In germline, CDR1 is MGHRA, CDR2 YSYEKL. CDR3 loop: CASSPAGTAYNEQFF.

The chain uses TRBV29-1 and TRBJ2-7; TCRdb names TRBD2, which stays unverified in the absence of DNA. The germline V gene encodes CDR1 SQVTM and CDR2 ANQGSEA. CDR3 length: 12 amino acids. CDR3 in amino acids: CSVPGTSGEQYF.

Here the CDR3 reads CASSQLSGTGAGELFF. The gene calls are TRBV14 and TRBJ2-2; the D gene TCRdb calls, TRBD2, cannot be checked with no DNA. The CDR3 contains 16 residues. The germline CDR1 and CDR2 sequences are SGHDN and FVKESK. The entire variable domain, with the rest obtained from reference TRBV14 and TRBJ2-2, is as follows: EAGVTQFPSHSVIEKGQTVTLRCDPISGHDNLYWYRRVMGKEIKFLLHFVKESKQDESGMPNNRFLAERTGGTYSTLKVQPAELEDSGVYFCASSQLSGTGAGELFFGEGSRLTVL.

The chain links TRBV12-3 or TRBV12-4 to TRBJ2-1. The CDR3 has 12 residues. The CDR3: CASSFSFLEQFF.

The chain joins TRBV29-1 to TRBJ2-1; TCRdb lists TRBD1, though no DNA is available to test this call. The CDR3 loop spans 15 amino acids. Germline CDR1 and CDR2: SQVTM and ANQGSEA. The CDR3 region is CSVVQGQGSYNEQFF.

The chain carries TRBV29-1 and TRBJ2-3; there is no DNA to check the TCRdb D call of TRBD2. Germline V CDR1 and CDR2: SQVTM, ANQGSEA. The CDR3 is 13 amino acids. The CDR3 reads CSVVRESTDTQYF.

The chain carries TRBV28 and TRBJ2-1; checking the TCRdb D call of TRBD1 is not possible without DNA. The CDR3 is made up of 15 amino acids. The germline gives CDR1 MDHEN, CDR2 SYDVKM. The CDR3 sequence is CASSLRGHRSGEQFF.

The chain links TRBV12-5 to TRBJ2-1; TCRdb outputs TRBD1, but without DNA this stays unchecked. Germline CDR1 LGHNT, CDR2 FRNRAP. The CDR3 has 16 residues. CDR3 region: CASSRTGTGGYNEQFF.

The CDR3 is CASSLASGPSTDTQYF. The V and J genes are TRBV7-8 and TRBJ2-3; TCRdb indicates TRBD2, and absent DNA this call remains unverified. This CDR3 comprises 16 residues. Looked up from germline, CDR1 is SGHVS and CDR2 is FQNEAQ.

The J gene is TRBJ2-1, the V gene TRBV19; TCRdb's assignment of TRBD2 cannot be checked, as there is no DNA. Germline V gene data show CDR1 as LNHDA and CDR2 as SQIVND (reference sequence). This CDR3 has 14 amino acids. CDR3 loop: CASTRGLGYNEQFF.

The chain recombines TRBV7-9 with TRBJ1-1; TCRdb's D call, TRBD1, is unchecked because there is no DNA. This CDR3 is built from 15 residues. Germline V CDR1 and CDR2: SEHNR, FQNEAQ (reference sequence). CDR3 residues: CASSLVGVFDTEAFF.

The chain couples TRBV5-1 to TRBJ2-1; the D call of TRBD1 rests on TCRdb alone, since no DNA is present to check it. There are 15 residues in the CDR3. Looked up from germline, CDR1 is SGHRS and CDR2 is YFSETQ. The chain's CDR3 is CASSLKQGTYNEQFF.

The rearrangement uses TRBV14 and TRBJ2-3. The CDR3 is made up of 13 amino acids. The germline gives CDR1 SGHDN, CDR2 FVKESK. CDR3 sequence reads: CASSQVITDTQYF.

The chain carries TRBV6-4 and TRBJ2-5; the TCRdb D gene call, TRBD1, has no DNA to confirm it. The CDR3 totals 14 residues. In germline, CDR1 is MRHNA, CDR2 SNTAGT. This CDR3 reads CASRPQGKRETQYF.